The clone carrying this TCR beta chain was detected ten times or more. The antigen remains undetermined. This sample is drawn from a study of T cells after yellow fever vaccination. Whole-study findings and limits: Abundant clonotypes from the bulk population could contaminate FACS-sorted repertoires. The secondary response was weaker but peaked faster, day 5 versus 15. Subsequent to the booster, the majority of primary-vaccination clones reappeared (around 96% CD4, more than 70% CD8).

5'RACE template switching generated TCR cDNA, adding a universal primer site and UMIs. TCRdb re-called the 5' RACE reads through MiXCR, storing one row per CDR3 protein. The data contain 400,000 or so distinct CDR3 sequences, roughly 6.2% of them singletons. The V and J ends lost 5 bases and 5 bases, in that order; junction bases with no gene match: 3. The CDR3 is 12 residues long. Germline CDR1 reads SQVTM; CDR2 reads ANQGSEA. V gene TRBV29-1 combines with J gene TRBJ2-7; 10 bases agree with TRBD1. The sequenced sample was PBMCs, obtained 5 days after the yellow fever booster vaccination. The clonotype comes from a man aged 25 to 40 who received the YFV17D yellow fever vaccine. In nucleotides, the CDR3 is TGCAGCGTTAGGGACAGGGGAAACGAGCAGTACTTC. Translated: CSVRDRGNEQYF.